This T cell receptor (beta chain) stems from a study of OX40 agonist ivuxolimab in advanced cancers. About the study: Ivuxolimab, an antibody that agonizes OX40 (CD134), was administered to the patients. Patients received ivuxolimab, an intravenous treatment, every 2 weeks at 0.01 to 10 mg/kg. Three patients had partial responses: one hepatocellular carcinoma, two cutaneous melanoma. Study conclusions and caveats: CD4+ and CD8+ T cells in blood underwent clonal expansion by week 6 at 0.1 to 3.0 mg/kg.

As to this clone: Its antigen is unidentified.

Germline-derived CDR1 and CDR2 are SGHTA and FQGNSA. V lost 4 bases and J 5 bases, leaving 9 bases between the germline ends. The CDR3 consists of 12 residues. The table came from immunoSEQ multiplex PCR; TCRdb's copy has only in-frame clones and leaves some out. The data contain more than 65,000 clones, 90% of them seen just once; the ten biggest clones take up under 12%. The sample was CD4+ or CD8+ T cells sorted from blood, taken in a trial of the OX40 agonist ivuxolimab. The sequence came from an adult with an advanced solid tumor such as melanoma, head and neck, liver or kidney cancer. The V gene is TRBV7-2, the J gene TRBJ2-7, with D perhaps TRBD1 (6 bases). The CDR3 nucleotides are TGTGCCAGCAGCTACAGGGCCCACGAGCAGTACTTC. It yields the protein CASSYRAHEQYF. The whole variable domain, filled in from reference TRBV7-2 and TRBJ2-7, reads GAGVSQSPSNKVTEKGKDVELRCDPISGHTALYWYRQSLGQGLEFLIYFQGNSAPDKSGLPSDRFSAERTGGSVSTLTIQRTQQEDSAVYLCASSYRAHEQYFGPGTRLTVT.